The sequence of this TCR beta chain was determined in a study of spatial heterogeneity in lung cancer. Across the whole study: Consistent detection of more beta-chain than alpha-chain sequences was observed.

This clonotype was found many times. Every individual TCR cDNA molecule carried its own unique molecular identifier, which allowed correction of PCR and sequencing errors. MiXCR was run by TCRdb on the 5' RACE reads, yielding one entry per CDR3 protein. The data contain fewer than 20,000 distinct CDR3 sequences, under 20% of them singletons. Time point meaning: sample taken at primary tumor resection. From tumor, nontumor lung or frozen PBMC, whole RNA was taken unsorted for sequencing. 72 TRACERx patients with early, untreated non-small cell lung cancer donated samples. The sequence was obtained from a male donor with early-stage non-small cell lung cancer. Sequenced material: PBMCs, taken at surgery.

As DNA, the CDR3 is TGTGCCAGCAGTACAGGGATAGATACGCAGTATTTT. Amino acids: CASSTGIDTQYF. This sequence joins TRBV5-4 and TRBJ2-3, with D perhaps matching TRBD1 (6 bases). The CDR3 is made up of 12 amino acids. V dropped 5 bases and J dropped 5 bases, with 9 bases sitting between them. Germline V gene lookup returns CDR1 SGHNT and CDR2 YYREEE (reference sequence).